This entry lists 9 T cell receptor beta chains sequenced from one sample in a study of OX40 agonist ivuxolimab in advanced cancers. Data came from immunoSEQ multiplex PCR; TCRdb stores just in-frame clones and leaves some out. The table records over 75,000 clones, around 94% of them present only once. The sample here was CD4+ or CD8+ T cells sorted from blood, taken in a trial of the OX40 agonist ivuxolimab. Source of these receptors: an adult with an advanced solid tumor such as melanoma, head and neck, liver or kidney cancer.

The chain couples TRBV6-1 to TRBJ2-2; D gene ambiguous. With 3 bases removed from V and 5 bases from J, the gap between germline ends came to 1 base. Germline V lookup: CDR1 MNHNS, CDR2 SASEGT. The CDR3 sequence is 11 residues long. CDR3 in DNA: TGTGCCAGCAGTGATACCGGGGAGCTGTTTTTT. This sequence encodes CASSDTGELFF.

The chain uses TRBV5-4 and TRBJ1-1, with a possible D match to TRBD1 (5 bases). The CDR3 is 15 residues long. Looked up from germline, CDR1 is SGHNT and CDR2 is YYREEE (reference sequence). V lost 4 bases to trimming and J lost 1 base, with 14 bases between them. DNA for the CDR3: TGTGCCAGCAGCGGGGCCAAAGAGGGGAACACTGAAGCTTTCTTT. Translating it yields CASSGAKEGNTEAFF.

The gene calls are TRBV19 and TRBJ2-1; TRBD2 matches at 14 bases. CDR3 length: 18 amino acids. CDR1 LNHDA and CDR2 SQIVND come from the germline V gene (reference sequence). J gave up 3 bases and V 3 bases, and 7 bases lay outside the gene matches. The CDR3 sequence is CASSIGTSGGFDYNEQFF. Written as DNA, the CDR3 is TGTGCCAGTAGTATTGGGACTAGCGGGGGCTTCGACTACAATGAGCAGTTCTTC. The full variable domain, in which reference TRBV19 and TRBJ2-1 provide the parts outside the CDR3, is DGGITQSPKYLFRKEGQNVTLSCEQNLNHDAMYWYRQDPGQGLRLIYYSQIVNDFQKGDIAEGYSVSREKKESFPLTVTSAQKNPTAFYLCASSIGTSGGFDYNEQFFGPGTRLTVL.

V usage is TRBV7-9 and J usage is TRBJ2-1; tentative D call: TRBD2 (5 bases). The germline V gene has CDR1 SEHNR and CDR2 FQNEAQ (reference sequence). Trimming pared 4 bases from V and 7 bases from J, leaving 11 bases between. The CDR3 runs to 13 residues. The CDR3 nucleotides are TGTGCCAGCAGCTCGGACGGGGTTAATGAGCAGTTCTTC. It specifies CASSSDGVNEQFF.

This chain links TRBV19 with TRBJ1-1, with D unclear. The CDR3 is made up of 13 amino acids. The germline V gene has CDR1 LNHDA and CDR2 SQIVND (reference sequence). The V gene lost 8 bases and the J gene lost 4 bases, with 14 bases spanning the gap. CDR3 amino acids: CASGLNGVTEAFF. The CDR3 nucleotides read TGTGCCAGTGGACTAAATGGTGTCACTGAAGCTTTCTTT.

V gene TRBV7-9 combines with J gene TRBJ2-7, with 15 bases lining up with TRBD2. The CDR3 sequence is 16 residues long. Germline CDR1 reads SEHNR; CDR2 reads FQNEAQ (reference sequence). Losses at the gene ends were 5 bases for V and 5 bases for J; bases not matched to a gene: 7. CDR3 residues: CASSPRTSGRANEQYF. CDR3 nucleotide sequence: TGTGCCAGCAGCCCCAGGACTAGCGGGAGGGCCAACGAGCAGTACTTC.

The rearrangement links TRBV9 to TRBJ2-7; tentatively, D is TRBD2 (5 bases). Per the germline V gene, CDR1 is SGDLS and CDR2 is YYNGEE. V shed 4 bases and J shed 3 bases, with 11 bases lying between them. CDR3 length equals 13 residues. Written as DNA, the CDR3 is TGTGCCAGCAGCAACGGACTCAACTACGAGCAGTACTTC. Translation: CASSNGLNYEQYF.

This clone is a singleton in its sample. The rearrangement uses TRBV25-1 and TRBJ1-2, with 7 bases identical to TRBD1. This CDR3 spans 14 amino acids. With V trimmed by 4 bases and J by 8 bases, 10 bases remained unmatched. Germline V lookup: CDR1 MGHDK, CDR2 SYGVNS. The CDR3 DNA reads as TGTGCCAGCAGTGCCTCGGGACAGTATAAGGGCTACACCTTC. This encodes CASSASGQYKGYTF.

The chain recombines TRBV19 with TRBJ1-1; D may be TRBD1 (5 bases). The CDR3 has 15 amino acids. Germline CDR1 reads LNHDA; CDR2 reads SQIVND (reference sequence). Between the trimmed V and J ends, which lost 4 bases and 7 bases, there was a span of 19 bases. The CDR3 sequence is CASSTHLSGISEAFF. The CDR3 DNA reads as TGTGCCAGTAGTACCCACCTCTCAGGGATCAGTGAAGCTTTCTTT.